The 21 T cell receptor beta chains below were found in one sample sequenced in a study of CD8+ T cells in alopecia areata. Treatment in this sample: oral pan-JAK inhibitor, 5-10 mg twice daily. Extraction of RNA preceded its reverse transcription into cDNA, which served as the sequencing template. Assay used: immunoSEQ multiplex PCR; TCRdb lists only in-frame clones, some missing. This sample has 150,000 to 200,000 clones, with about half found just once. This specimen consisted of CD8+ T cells sorted from blood, obtained around week 52, from a patient treated with tofacitinib. The source is a human donor with alopecia areata.

The V and J genes are TRBV7-8 and TRBJ2-1; 15 bases line up with TRBD2. J lost 8 bases, V lost 5 bases, and 7 bases had no gene match. Germline V gene lookup returns CDR1 SGHVS and CDR2 FQNEAQ. This CDR3 region has 16 residues. For the CDR3, the DNA is TGTGCCAGCAGCACGGGGACTAGCGGGGGGCTGTATGAGCAGTTCTTC. Encoded protein: CASSTGTSGGLYEQFF.

This clone was recorded a few times. The chain employs TRBV4-1 and TRBJ1-5; D is unclear. The CDR3 runs 14 residues. The ends were cut back, 3 bases at V and 7 bases at J, with 13 bases in the middle. The V gene's germline CDR1 is MGHRA and CDR2 YSYEKL. CDR3 in amino acids: CASSHPTAGQPQHF. CDR3 coding DNA: TGCGCCAGCAGCCACCCGACTGCCGGGCAGCCCCAGCATTTT.

J is TRBJ1-2 and V is TRBV7-9, with D perhaps TRBD1 (6 bases). The CDR3 totals 13 residues. V lost 0 bases and J lost 7, with 9 bases in between. CDR1 is SEHNR and CDR2 is FQNEAQ in the germline V gene (reference sequence). The CDR3 reads CASSLAGGLGYTF. Written as DNA, the CDR3 is TGTGCCAGCAGCTTAGCAGGGGGTCTTGGCTACACCTTC.

V usage is TRBV2 and J usage is TRBJ1-5; D might be TRBD1 (6 bases). V lost 6 bases and J 3 bases, leaving 9 bases between the germline ends. Germline V lookup: CDR1 SNHLY, CDR2 FYNNEI. The CDR3 is made up of 13 amino acids. This chain's CDR3 is CASRQGLNQPQHF. The DNA for the CDR3 is TGTGCCAGCAGACAGGGCCTCAATCAGCCCCAGCATTTT. Combining the CDR3 with reference TRBV2 and TRBJ1-5 gives the whole variable domain EPEVTQTPSHQVTQMGQEVILRCVPISNHLYFYWYRQILGQKVEFLVSFYNNEISEKSEIFDDQFSVERPDGSNFTLKIRSTKLEDSAMYFCASRQGLNQPQHFGDGTRLSIL.

The rearrangement uses TRBV15 and TRBJ2-7; D perhaps matches TRBD1 (6 bases). CDR1 is LNHNV and CDR2 is YYDKDF in the germline V gene (reference sequence). Trimming removed 4 bases at V and 4 bases at J, with 14 bases between. There are 14 residues in the CDR3. The CDR3 region has the DNA TGTGCCACCAGCATCGGGACATGGGATTACGAGCAGTACTTC. It encodes CATSIGTWDYEQYF.

This clone was observed a few times. The chain carries TRBV9 and TRBJ2-7; TRBD2 matches 8 bases. The germline V gene has CDR1 SGDLS and CDR2 YYNGEE. V was pared by 3 bases and J by 2 bases, with 4 bases of the junction left unmatched. This CDR3 region has 14 residues. The CDR3 bases are TGTGCCAGCAGCGGGGGGACTAGAGCCTACGAGCAGTACTTC. The encoded protein is CASSGGTRAYEQYF.

The chain carries TRBV9 and TRBJ1-2; D call uncertain. The CDR3 is made up of 15 amino acids. Germline V gene data show CDR1 as SGDLS and CDR2 as YYNGEE. V was shortened by 4 bases and J by 4 bases, with 17 bases between the two germline ends. The CDR3 region has the DNA TGTGCCAGCAGCCGGACCCTCTGGGGTGGCTATGGCTACACCTTC. Its protein is CASSRTLWGGYGYTF.

The chain employs TRBV10-3 and TRBJ1-3; TRBD1 might be the D (5 bases). The CDR3 is 15 residues long. Germline V CDR1 and CDR2: ENHRY, SYGVKD. Trimming took 7 bases from V and 3 from J, leaving 16 bases between them. CDR3 in amino acids: CAITPGGASGNTIYF. The DNA for the CDR3 is TGTGCCATCACCCCGGGAGGGGCAAGTGGAAACACCATATATTTT.

This clone was observed a few times. CDR3 residues: CASSSGPIRAQYF. The CDR3 nucleotides are TGCGCCAGCAGCTCTGGGCCCATTAGAGCCCAGTACTTC. This chain joins TRBV4-1 and TRBJ2-5, with D uncertain. The CDR3 sequence is 13 residues long. Germline V gives CDR1 MGHRA, CDR2 YSYEKL. V lost 5 bases to trimming and J lost 9 bases, with 16 bases between them.

The chain recombines TRBV27 with TRBJ2-7, with a possible D match to TRBD1 (6 bases). This CDR3 spans 13 amino acids. V dropped 5 bases and J dropped 5 bases, with 13 bases sitting between them. Per the germline V gene, CDR1 is MNHEY and CDR2 is SMNVEV (reference sequence). The CDR3 region is CASSTQTGHEQYF. The CDR3 DNA reads TGTGCCAGCAGTACACAGACAGGTCACGAGCAGTACTTC.

Of note for this clone: This same CDR3 is encoded by further DNA sequences in the sample. The rearrangement links TRBV25-1 to TRBJ2-1; D perhaps matches TRBD1 (5 bases). CDR3 length: 11 amino acids. Trimming cost V 6 bases and J 7 bases, with 7 bases left between them. Looked up from germline, CDR1 is MGHDK and CDR2 is SYGVNS. CDR3 protein: CASSPGNEQFF. In DNA form, the CDR3 reads TGTGCCAGCAGCCCAGGGAATGAGCAGTTCTTC. The full variable domain, in which reference TRBV25-1 and TRBJ2-1 provide the parts outside the CDR3, is EADIYQTPRYLVIGTGKKITLECSQTMGHDKMYWYQQDPGMELHLIHYSYGVNSTEKGDLSSESTVSRIRTEHFPLTLESARPSHTSQYLCASSPGNEQFFGPGTRLTVL.

The CDR3 here is CASLRQDGEAFF. The CDR3 nucleotides read TGCGCCAGCCTCAGACAGGATGGTGAAGCTTTCTTT. The rearrangement joins TRBV5-1 to TRBJ1-1, with D perhaps TRBD1 (6 bases). The CDR3 loop spans 12 amino acids. Trimming took off 7 bases at V and 7 bases at J, with 14 bases between the two ends. The V gene's germline CDR1 is SGHRS and CDR2 YFSETQ.

The genes are TRBV30 and TRBJ2-7; tentatively, D is TRBD1 or TRBD2 (6 bases each). Germline CDR1 GTSNPN, CDR2 SVGIG (reference sequence). Trimming pared 0 bases from V and 6 bases from J, leaving 15 bases between. This CDR3 comprises 14 residues. The CDR3 sequence is CAWSVLGAGCEQYF. CDR3 DNA: TGTGCCTGGAGTGTACTGGGGGCGGGGTGCGAGCAGTACTTC.

The genes are TRBV7-3 and TRBJ2-3; D gene uncertain. Germline CDR1 reads SGHTA; CDR2 reads FQGTGA. V gave up 1 base and J gave up 6 bases, with 2 bases separating them. The CDR3 covers 11 residues. In nucleotides, the CDR3 is TGTGCCAGCAGCTTAAGGGATACGCAGTATTTT. Amino acids: CASSLRDTQYF.

The table lists this clone with a few counts. The J gene is TRBJ2-3, the V gene TRBV7-9, with TRBD2 as a possible D gene (6 bases). Germline CDR1 and CDR2: SEHNR and FQNEAQ (reference sequence). The V gene lost 7 bases and the J gene lost 5 bases, with 7 bases spanning the gap. The CDR3 contains 11 residues. CDR3 amino acids: CASIGGDTQYF. The DNA of the CDR3 is TGTGCCAGCATCGGGGGAGATACGCAGTATTTT.

This clone has more than one count but fewer than ten. The chain joins TRBV13 to TRBJ2-6; D is uncertain. The V gene lost 5 bases and the J gene lost 3 bases, with 8 bases spanning the gap. The CDR3 is 14 residues long. Per the germline V gene, CDR1 is PRHDT and CDR2 is FYEKMQ (reference sequence). The CDR3 DNA reads as TGTGCCAGCAGCCCCGCTGATGGGGCCAACGTCCTGACTTTC. It yields the protein CASSPADGANVLTF.

CDR3 protein: CASSSSRGYSGNTIYF. CDR3 nucleotides: TGTGCCAGCAGTTCCTCCAGGGGCTACTCTGGAAACACCATATATTTT. J is TRBJ1-3 and V is TRBV27; a weak D match, TRBD1 (6 bases). Germline CDR1 and CDR2: MNHEY and SMNVEV (reference sequence). Trimming pared 4 bases from V and 0 bases from J, leaving 13 bases between. The CDR3 totals 16 residues.

This clone was recorded a few times. V and J are TRBV6-5 and TRBJ2-3; TRBD1 agrees at 10 bases. CDR1 is MNHEY and CDR2 is SVGAGI in the germline V gene. The CDR3 length is 14 residues. After removal of 5 bases from V and 4 bases from J, the junction contained 3 bases not matched to a gene. CDR3 nucleotide sequence: TGTGCCAGCAGTGAAGGGACAGGGGCAGATACGCAGTATTTT. It is translated as CASSEGTGADTQYF.

On this clone itself: Other nucleotide sequences from this sample produce the same CDR3. The CDR3 region is CASSEGGGTEAFF. Here the CDR3 DNA reads TGTGCCAGCAGCGAGGGTGGGGGCACTGAAGCTTTCTTT. The chain carries TRBV9 and TRBJ1-1; weak D call: TRBD1 (5 bases). Trimming removed 3 bases at V and 4 bases at J, with 10 bases between. CDR3 length: 13 residues. CDR1 and CDR2 (germline): SGDLS, YYNGEE.

A word on this clone: No conserved phenylalanine or tryptophan is present at the end of the CDR3, so a read error is the likely explanation. The chain employs TRBV29-1 and TRBJ1-2, with D possibly TRBD1 on 5 matching bases. The length of the CDR3 is 13 residues. CDR1 is SQVTM, CDR2 ANQGSEA, per germline. The CDR3 nucleotides read TGCAGTAGTGGGGCAGGGACCAACTATGGCTACACCTCC. This encodes CSSGAGTNYGYTS.

V is TRBV27 and J is TRBJ2-4; weak D call: TRBD2 (5 bases). CDR1 is MNHEY, CDR2 SMNVEV, per germline (reference sequence). Trimming stripped 6 bases from V and 0 bases from J, with 15 bases between. The CDR3 has 16 residues. The CDR3, as DNA: TGTGCCAGCAGAACCTCAGGAGGAGAAGCCAAAAACATTCAGTACTTC. Amino acid sequence: CASRTSGGEAKNIQYF.